The clone carrying this TCR beta chain was recorded a few times. The sample holds other DNA sequences that translate to the same CDR3. With V trimmed by 5 bases and J by 1 base, 4 bases remained unmatched. Germline V gives CDR1 SGHNT, CDR2 YENEEA. CDR3 length equals 14 residues. This record belongs to a study of shared clonotypes between healthy human individuals. Generated by immunoSEQ multiplex PCR, the TCRdb table keeps only in-frame clones and is missing some. The data hold some 2.4 million clones, with approximately 93% observed a single time. Sequencing used naive CD4+ T cells from PBMCs. Subset defined: CD45RA+ positively selected. The clonotype was recovered from a man younger than 30 in good health. Some clones in this sample may be carry-over from other donors' samples. The V gene is TRBV11-3, the J gene TRBJ2-7, with 8 bases fitting TRBD1. CDR3 bases: TGTGCCAGCAGCCCCGGGACAGGTTCCTACGAGCAGTACTTC. Its translation is CASSPGTGSYEQYF.